This T cell receptor beta chain was documented in a study of T cell changes during pregnancy in multiple sclerosis. The method was immunoSEQ multiplex PCR; TCRdb's version includes in-frame clones alone and lacks a portion of them. The table shows roughly 40,000 clones, with approximately 92% occurring only once. Looked up from germline, CDR1 is SGHNT and CDR2 is YYREEE (reference sequence). The V segment lost 1 base and the J segment 1 base; nucleotides outside the gene matches: 2. There are 15 residues in the CDR3. V gene TRBV5-4 combines with J gene TRBJ2-3, with 8 bases identical to TRBD2. This clonotype was sampled from a female donor with multiple sclerosis, enrolled in a pregnancy study. Sequencing used CD8+ T cells from peripheral blood mononuclear cells, obtained in the first trimester of pregnancy. This chain's CDR3 is CASSLSSGGTDTQYF. In nucleotides, the CDR3 is TGTGCCAGCAGCTTGAGTAGCGGGGGCACAGATACGCAGTATTTT.